A selection of T cell receptor beta chains follows, all from one sample in a study of PD-1 blockade in classical Hodgkin lymphoma. Sequenced by immunoSEQ multiplex PCR; TCRdb stores in-frame clones only, minus some. The table shows approximately 100,000 clones, with around nine tenths occurring only once. Material: peripheral blood mononuclear cells (PBMCs), obtained before the second cycle of nivolumab. Receptor source: a human donor with classical Hodgkin lymphoma. Both conserved end residues are part of each CDR3. A D gene is named only where the DNA matches it firmly. Clone size, where shown, is once, few, many, or a class for clones that have expanded.

>TRBV7-9|.|TRBJ2-4|.
TGTGCCAGCAGCTTATTTAAGGGAAACATTCAGTACTTC
CASSLFKGNIQYF
>TRBV9|.|TRBJ1-1|TRBD1
TGTGCCAGCAGCGCCCCGGACAGGGTGAACACTGAAGCTTTCTTT
CASSAPDRVNTEAFF
>TRBV9|.|TRBJ1-1|TRBD1
TGTGCCAGCAGCGTAGACGACAGGGAGGGACCGCCAGCTTTCTTT
CASSVDDREGPPAFF
>TRBV28|.|TRBJ2-2|TRBD1
TGTGCCAGCACCCAGGGGACAGGGGTCACCGGGGAGCTGTTTTTT
CASTQGTGVTGELFF
>TRBV9|.|TRBJ2-3|TRBD2
TGTGCCAGCAGCGAGCCTGCGAGCGGGGGGCGCTCAGATACGCAGTATTTT
CASSEPASGGRSDTQYF
>TRBV30|.|TRBJ1-2|.
TGTGCCTGGAGGTCCCCGGCAGATGGCTACACCTTC
CAWRSPADGYTF
>TRBV4-3|.|TRBJ1-1|.
TGCGCCAGCAGCCCGTTGGGGAACACTGAAGCTTTCTTT
CASSPLGNTEAFF
>TRBV4-2|.|TRBJ2-7|.
TGTGCCAGCAGCCAAGGATTTCGGGCAGAGCAGTACTTC
CASSQGFRAEQYF
>TRBV7-9|.|TRBJ1-2|.
TGTGCCAGCAGCTTAGCAGGGTATGGCTACACCTTC
CASSLAGYGYTF
>TRBV18|.|TRBJ1-1|.
TGTGCCTCACGGGGGGTAGACACTGAAGCTTTCTTT
CASRGVDTEAFF
>TRBV27|.|TRBJ2-6|.
TGTGCCAGCAGTTTACGAGGCAGGACCTCTGGGGCCAACGTCCTGACTTTC
CASSLRGRTSGANVLTF
>TRBV20-1|few|TRBJ1-1|.
TGCAGTGCTAGCCATTTCCCTGAAGCTTTCTTT
CSASHFPEAFF
>TRBV27|.|TRBJ1-1|.
TGTGCCAGCAGCCCGGCGGGTGAAGGGAACACTGAAGCTTTCTTT
CASSPAGEGNTEAFF
>TRBV27|.|TRBJ2-2|TRBD1
TGTGCCAGCAGCACAGGGGGGAACACCGGGGAGCTGTTTTTT
CASSTGGNTGELFF
>TRBV28|many|TRBJ1-5|.
TGTGCCAGCAGTTTAGGGTTACAGGGCCCAAGTAGCAATCAGCCCCAGCATTTT
CASSLGLQGPSSNQPQHF
>TRBV30|.|TRBJ1-2|.
TGTGCCGGACACAGGGCCCGGGGCTACACCTTC
CAGHRARGYTF
>TRBV5-1|.|TRBJ2-4|.
TGCGCCAGCAGCTCAGGACAGAGTCGGGCCAAAAACATTCAGTACTTC
CASSSGQSRAKNIQYF
>TRBV18|once|TRBJ1-1|TRBD1
TGTGCCAGCTCTATAGGGGGCCGGTCGGGCACTGAAGCTTTCTTT
CASSIGGRSGTEAFF
>TRBV6-5|.|TRBJ1-6|.
TGTGCCAGCAGTTACGGGGCCCTCCTCCACTTT
CASSYGALLHF
>TRBV7-9|.|TRBJ1-1|.
TGTGCCAGCAGCAACCAGGGGCGGAACACTGAAGCTTTCTTT
CASSNQGRNTEAFF
>TRBV2|.|TRBJ2-2|TRBD2
TGTGCCAGAGGACTAGCGGGGACCGGGGAGCTGTTTTTT
CARGLAGTGELFF
>TRBV7-2|.|TRBJ1-5|TRBD1
TGTGCCAGCAGCATCAGGGGGGCCTCTACCAATCAGCCCCAGCATTTT
CASSIRGASTNQPQHF
>TRBV7-2|.|TRBJ2-3|.
TGTGCCAGCAGCACCAGGGTCAGGGATACGCAGTATTTT
CASSTRVRDTQYF
>TRBV9|few|TRBJ2-7|.
TGTGCCAGCAGCTCAGGGACATCCTCCTACGAGCAGTACTTC
CASSSGTSSYEQYF
>TRBV28|.|TRBJ2-3|TRBD1
TGTGCCAGCAGTTCTTTCCCTTTTGACCTCGGGACAGGGGATGAAGATACGCAGTATTTT
CASSSFPFDLGTGDEDTQYF
>TRBV2|.|TRBJ1-1|.
TGTGCCAGCAGTTCCGACAGGAACACTGAAGCTTTCTTT
CASSSDRNTEAFF
>TRBV10-3|.|TRBJ1-3|.
TGTGCCATCAGTGCAGCCGGGCCCTCGCATGGAAACACCATATATTTT
CAISAAGPSHGNTIYF
>TRBV6-5|.|TRBJ1-1|.
TGTGCCAGCAGTTACCCGGGTGGGAACACTGAAGCTTTCTTT
CASSYPGGNTEAFF
>TRBV7-6|.|TRBJ1-5|TRBD1
TGTGCCAGCAGCCCACGACAGGGTGGACAGCCCCAGCATTTT
CASSPRQGGQPQHF
>TRBV5-1|.|TRBJ2-3|TRBD2
TGCGCCAGCAGCTTGACAAGCGGGGGGGTCGATACGCAGTATTTT
CASSLTSGGVDTQYF
>TRBV7-3|.|TRBJ1-1|.
TGTGCCAGCAGCTTCCCGGGGACCACTGAAGCTTTCTTT
CASSFPGTTEAFF
>TRBV19|.|TRBJ2-7|TRBD1
TGTGCCAGTAGTATCCTCTACGGGACAGACCTTTACGAGCAGTACTTC
CASSILYGTDLYEQYF
>TRBV18|.|TRBJ1-1|TRBD1
TGTGCCAGCTCACGAGAAACAGGGGGCCCATCGGAAGCTTTCTTT
CASSRETGGPSEAFF
>TRBV7-2|.|TRBJ1-5|TRBD1
TGTGCCAGCAGCTACACAGGGGGCGTGAATCAGCCCCAGCATTTT
CASSYTGGVNQPQHF
>TRBV6-5|.|TRBJ1-1|.
TGTGCCAGCCTTGGGGGAGGGGCCGAGGCTTTCTTT
CASLGGGAEAFF
>TRBV7-9|.|TRBJ2-1|TRBD2
TGTGCCAGCAGCCATAGCGGGGCCTCCTACAATGAGCAGTTCTTC
CASSHSGASYNEQFF
>TRBV7-9|.|TRBJ1-6|.
TGTGCCAGCAGCCTTCTTCCCAGCGACTATAATTCACCCCTCCACTTT
CASSLLPSDYNSPLHF
>TRBV27|.|TRBJ2-2|.
TGTGCCAGCAGACTAGTCGGCCCGGATAGAACGAACACCGGGGAGCTGTTTTTT
CASRLVGPDRTNTGELFF
>TRBV7-2|.|TRBJ2-7|TRBD1
TGTGCCAGCAGCTCGAAACGGGCGACAGGGGGGTACCACGAGCAGTACTTC
CASSSKRATGGYHEQYF
>TRBV7-9|.|TRBJ1-2|.
TGTGCCAGCAGCCGGGTGAGGGACTATGGCTACACCTTC
CASSRVRDYGYTF
>TRBV5-8|once|TRBJ2-1|TRBD1
TGTGCCAGCAGCCGGGACAGTCCCTCCTACAATGAGCAGTTCTTC
CASSRDSPSYNEQFF
>TRBV28|.|TRBJ2-2|.
TGTGCCAGCAGTGGTCTGGCGGGATCGAACACCGGGGAGCTGTTTTTT
CASSGLAGSNTGELFF
>TRBV7-9|.|TRBJ2-2|.
TGTGCCAGCAGCTTTGAGGTCACCGGGGAGCTGTTTTTT
CASSFEVTGELFF
>TRBV7-9|.|TRBJ2-3|.
TGTGCCAGCAGCTTAGACATCGGGGCCCATACGCAGTATTTT
CASSLDIGAHTQYF
>TRBV4-3|once|TRBJ1-1|.
TGCGCCAGCAGCCGGAGTTGGGCTTCGAACACTGAAGCTTTCTTT
CASSRSWASNTEAFF
>TRBV19|.|TRBJ2-3|.
TGTGCCAGTAGGGGGCCAGATACGCAGTATTTT
CASRGPDTQYF
>TRBV5-1|.|TRBJ1-1|TRBD1
TGCGCCAGCAGCTTGGGGCACCAGGGGGGCACTGAAGCTTTCTTT
CASSLGHQGGTEAFF